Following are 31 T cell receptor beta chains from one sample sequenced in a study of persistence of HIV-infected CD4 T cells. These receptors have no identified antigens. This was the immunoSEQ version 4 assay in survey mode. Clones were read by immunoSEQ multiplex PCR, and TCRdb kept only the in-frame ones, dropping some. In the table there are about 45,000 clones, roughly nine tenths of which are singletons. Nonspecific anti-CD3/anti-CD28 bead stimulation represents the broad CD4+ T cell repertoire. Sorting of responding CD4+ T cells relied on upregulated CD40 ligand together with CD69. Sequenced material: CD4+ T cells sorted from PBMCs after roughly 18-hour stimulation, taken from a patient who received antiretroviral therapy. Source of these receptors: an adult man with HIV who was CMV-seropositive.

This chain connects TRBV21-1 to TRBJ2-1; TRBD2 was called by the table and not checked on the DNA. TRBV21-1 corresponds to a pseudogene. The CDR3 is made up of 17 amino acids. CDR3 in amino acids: CASSKVYSPSSYNEQFF. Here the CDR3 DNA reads TGTGCCAGCAGCAAAGTTTATAGTCCGAGCTCCTACAATGAGCAGTTCTTC.

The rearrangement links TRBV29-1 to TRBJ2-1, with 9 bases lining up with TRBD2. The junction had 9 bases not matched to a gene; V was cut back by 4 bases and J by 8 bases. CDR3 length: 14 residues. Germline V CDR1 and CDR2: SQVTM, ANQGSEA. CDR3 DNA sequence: TGCAGCGTTGTGCGGGCGGGGGGGGCGGATGAGCAGTTCTTC. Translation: CSVVRAGGADEQFF.

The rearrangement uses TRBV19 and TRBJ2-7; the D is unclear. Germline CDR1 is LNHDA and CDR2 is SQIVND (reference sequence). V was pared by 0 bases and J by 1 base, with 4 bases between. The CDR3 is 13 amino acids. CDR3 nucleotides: TGTGCCAGTAGTATAGACTGGTCCTACGAGCAGTACTTC. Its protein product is CASSIDWSYEQYF.

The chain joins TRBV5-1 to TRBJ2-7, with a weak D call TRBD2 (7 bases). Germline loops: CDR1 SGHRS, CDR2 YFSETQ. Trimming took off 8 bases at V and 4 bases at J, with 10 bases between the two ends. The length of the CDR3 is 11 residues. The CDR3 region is CASRGGYEQYF. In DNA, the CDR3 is TGCGCCAGTAGGGGGGGTTACGAGCAGTACTTC.

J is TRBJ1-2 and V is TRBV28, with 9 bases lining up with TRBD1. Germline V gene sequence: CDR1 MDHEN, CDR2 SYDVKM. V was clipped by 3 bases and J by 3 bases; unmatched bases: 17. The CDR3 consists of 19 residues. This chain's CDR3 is CASSFQIELGTGPHYGYTF. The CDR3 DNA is TGTGCCAGCAGTTTCCAAATAGAACTTGGGACAGGGCCTCACTATGGCTACACCTTC.

CDR3 region: CASRIAGQGAYEQYF. The CDR3 DNA is TGTGCCAGTCGAATTGCGGGACAGGGGGCCTACGAGCAGTACTTC. The chain is built from TRBV27 and TRBJ2-7, with 11 bases matching TRBD1. The CDR3 is made up of 15 amino acids. J was trimmed by 2 bases and V by 9 bases; bases with no gene match: 9. CDR1 is MNHEY, CDR2 SMNVEV, per germline (reference sequence).

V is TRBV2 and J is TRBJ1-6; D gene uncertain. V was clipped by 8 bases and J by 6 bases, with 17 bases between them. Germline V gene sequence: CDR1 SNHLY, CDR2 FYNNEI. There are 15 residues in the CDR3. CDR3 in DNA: TGTGCCAGCGGACCCTATAGTAACCGTAATTCACCCCTCCACTTT. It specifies CASGPYSNRNSPLHF.

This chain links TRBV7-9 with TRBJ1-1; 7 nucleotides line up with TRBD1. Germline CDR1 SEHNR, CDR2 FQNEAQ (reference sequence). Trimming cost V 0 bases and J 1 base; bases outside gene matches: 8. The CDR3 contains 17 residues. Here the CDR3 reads CASSLAGTAKGNTEAFF. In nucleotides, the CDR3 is TGTGCCAGCAGCTTAGCGGGGACAGCCAAGGGGAACACTGAAGCTTTCTTT.

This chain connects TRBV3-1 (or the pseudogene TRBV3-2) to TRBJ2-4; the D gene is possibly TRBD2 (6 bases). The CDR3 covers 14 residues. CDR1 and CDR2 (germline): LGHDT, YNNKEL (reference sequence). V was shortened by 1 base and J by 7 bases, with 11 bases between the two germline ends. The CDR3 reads CASSQGMTRNIQYF. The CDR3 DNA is TGTGCCAGCAGCCAAGGTATGACTAGGAACATTCAGTACTTC.

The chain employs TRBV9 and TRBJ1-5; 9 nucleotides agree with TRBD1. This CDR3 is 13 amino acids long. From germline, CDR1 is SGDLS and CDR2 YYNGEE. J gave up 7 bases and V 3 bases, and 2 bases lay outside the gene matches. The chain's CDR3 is CASSDTGGQPQHF. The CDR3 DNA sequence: TGTGCCAGCAGCGACACAGGGGGCCAGCCCCAGCATTTT. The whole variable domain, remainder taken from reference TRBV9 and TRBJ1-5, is DSGVTQTPKHLITATGQRVTLRCSPRSGDLSVYWYQQSLDQGLQFLIQYYNGEERAKGNILERFSAQQFPDLHSELNLSSLELGDSALYFCASSDTGGQPQHFGDGTRLSIL.

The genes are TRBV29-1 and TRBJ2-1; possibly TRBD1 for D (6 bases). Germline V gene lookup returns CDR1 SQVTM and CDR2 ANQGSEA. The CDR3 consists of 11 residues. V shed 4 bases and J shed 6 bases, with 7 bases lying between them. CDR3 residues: CSVGQVNEQFF. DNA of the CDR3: TGCAGCGTTGGACAGGTCAATGAGCAGTTCTTC.

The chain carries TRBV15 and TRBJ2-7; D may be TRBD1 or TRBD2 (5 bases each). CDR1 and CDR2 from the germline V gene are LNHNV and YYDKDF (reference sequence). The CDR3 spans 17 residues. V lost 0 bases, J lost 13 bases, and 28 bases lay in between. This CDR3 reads CATSRESNGGRKAPLYF. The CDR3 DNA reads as TGTGCCACCAGCAGAGAGTCGAATGGGGGACGAAAGGCCCCTCTATACTTC.

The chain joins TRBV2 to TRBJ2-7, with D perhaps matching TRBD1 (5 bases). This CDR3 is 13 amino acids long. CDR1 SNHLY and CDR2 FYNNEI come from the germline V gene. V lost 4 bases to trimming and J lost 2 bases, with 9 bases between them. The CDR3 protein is CASSVRQTYEQYF. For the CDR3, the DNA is TGTGCCAGCAGTGTTCGACAGACCTACGAGCAGTACTTC.

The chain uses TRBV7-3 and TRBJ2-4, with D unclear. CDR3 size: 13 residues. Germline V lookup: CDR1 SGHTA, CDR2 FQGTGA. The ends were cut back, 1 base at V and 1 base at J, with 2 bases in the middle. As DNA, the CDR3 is TGTGCCAGCAGCTTAAGGGCCAAAAACATTCAGTACTTC. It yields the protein CASSLRAKNIQYF.

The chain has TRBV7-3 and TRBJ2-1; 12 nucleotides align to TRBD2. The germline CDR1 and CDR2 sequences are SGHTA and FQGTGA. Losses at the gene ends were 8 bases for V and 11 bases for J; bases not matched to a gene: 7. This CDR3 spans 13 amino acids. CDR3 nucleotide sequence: TGTGCCAGCGCTACTAGCGGGGGGCCGCAGCAGTTCTTC. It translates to CASATSGGPQQFF.

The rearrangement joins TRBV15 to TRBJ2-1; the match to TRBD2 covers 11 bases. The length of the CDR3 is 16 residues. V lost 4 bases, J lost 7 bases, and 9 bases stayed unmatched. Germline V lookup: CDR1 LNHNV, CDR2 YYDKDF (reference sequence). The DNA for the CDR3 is TGTGCCACCAGCAAACGACTAGCGGGGATGTGGAATGAGCAGTTCTTC. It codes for CATSKRLAGMWNEQFF.

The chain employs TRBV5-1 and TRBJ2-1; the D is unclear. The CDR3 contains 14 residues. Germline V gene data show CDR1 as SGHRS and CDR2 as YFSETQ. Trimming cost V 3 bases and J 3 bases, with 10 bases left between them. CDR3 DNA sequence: TGCGCCAGCAGCTCCGGTGGGGTCTACAATGAGCAGTTCTTC. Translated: CASSSGGVYNEQFF.

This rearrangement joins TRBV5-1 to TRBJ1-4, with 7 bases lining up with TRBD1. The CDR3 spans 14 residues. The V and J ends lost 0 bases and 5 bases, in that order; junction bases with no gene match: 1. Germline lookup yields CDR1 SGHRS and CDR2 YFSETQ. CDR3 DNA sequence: TGCGCCAGCAGCTTGGGACAGGGAAATGAAAAACTGTTTTTT. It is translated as CASSLGQGNEKLFF.

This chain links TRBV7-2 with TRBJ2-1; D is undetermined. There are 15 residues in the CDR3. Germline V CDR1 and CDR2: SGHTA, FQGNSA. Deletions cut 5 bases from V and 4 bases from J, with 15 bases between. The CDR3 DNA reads TGTGCCAGCAGCACGAGTGGGGTGGGGTACAATGAGCAGTTCTTC. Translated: CASSTSGVGYNEQFF.

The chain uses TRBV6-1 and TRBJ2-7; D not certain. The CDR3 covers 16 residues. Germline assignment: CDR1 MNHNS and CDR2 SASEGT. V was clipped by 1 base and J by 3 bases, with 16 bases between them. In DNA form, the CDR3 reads TGTGCCAGCAGTGAAGACTTTGGGCTTAAGGGCTACGAGCAGTACTTC. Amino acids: CASSEDFGLKGYEQYF.

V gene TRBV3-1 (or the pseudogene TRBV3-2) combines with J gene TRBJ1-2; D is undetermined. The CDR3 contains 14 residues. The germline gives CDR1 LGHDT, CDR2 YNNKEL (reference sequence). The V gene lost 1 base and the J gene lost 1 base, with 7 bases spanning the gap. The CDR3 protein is CASSQGVYNYGYTF. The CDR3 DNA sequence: TGTGCCAGCAGCCAAGGCGTGTATAACTATGGCTACACCTTC.

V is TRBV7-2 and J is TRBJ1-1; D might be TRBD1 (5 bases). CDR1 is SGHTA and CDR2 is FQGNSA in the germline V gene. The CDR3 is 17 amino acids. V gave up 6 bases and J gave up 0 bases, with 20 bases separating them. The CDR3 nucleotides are TGTGCCAGCAGAGAAAACGTATGGGCAGGGATGAACACTGAAGCTTTCTTT. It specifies CASRENVWAGMNTEAFF.

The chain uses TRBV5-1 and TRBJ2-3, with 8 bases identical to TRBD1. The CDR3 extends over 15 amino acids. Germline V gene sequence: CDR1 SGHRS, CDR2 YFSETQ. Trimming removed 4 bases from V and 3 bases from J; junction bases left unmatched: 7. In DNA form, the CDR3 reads TGCGCCAGCAGCCGGGGGACAGGCGGGACAGATACGCAGTATTTT. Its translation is CASSRGTGGTDTQYF.

CDR3 amino acids: CASTRTSGGDEQYF. The CDR3 DNA reads TGTGCCAGCACTCGCACTAGCGGGGGAGACGAGCAGTACTTC. The rearrangement joins TRBV27 to TRBJ2-7, with 11 bases aligning to TRBD2. The ends lost 7 bases at V and 5 bases at J; junction bases unmatched: 7. CDR3 length equals 14 residues. From germline, CDR1 is MNHEY and CDR2 SMNVEV (reference sequence).

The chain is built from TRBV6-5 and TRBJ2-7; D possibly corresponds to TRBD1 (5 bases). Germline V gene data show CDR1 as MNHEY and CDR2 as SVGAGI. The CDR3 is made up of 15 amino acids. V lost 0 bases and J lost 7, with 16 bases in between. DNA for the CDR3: TGTGCCAGCAGTTACTCGCGGACAAGGGTCGGGGAGCAGTACTTC. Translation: CASSYSRTRVGEQYF.

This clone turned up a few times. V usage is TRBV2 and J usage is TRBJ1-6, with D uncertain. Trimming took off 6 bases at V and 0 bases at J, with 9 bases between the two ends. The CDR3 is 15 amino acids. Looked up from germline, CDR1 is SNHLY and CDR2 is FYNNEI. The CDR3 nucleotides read TGTGCCAGCAGCACACTGAGCTCCTATAATTCACCCCTCCACTTT. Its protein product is CASSTLSSYNSPLHF.

CDR3 region: CASSSGQGFLQYF. The CDR3 nucleotides read TGTGCCAGCAGTTCGGGACAGGGTTTTCTGCAGTACTTC. The rearrangement links TRBV6-5 to TRBJ2-7; TRBD1 agrees at 9 bases. CDR3 size: 13 residues. Trimming removed 4 bases from V and 9 bases from J; junction bases left unmatched: 7. Germline V gives CDR1 MNHEY, CDR2 SVGAGI.

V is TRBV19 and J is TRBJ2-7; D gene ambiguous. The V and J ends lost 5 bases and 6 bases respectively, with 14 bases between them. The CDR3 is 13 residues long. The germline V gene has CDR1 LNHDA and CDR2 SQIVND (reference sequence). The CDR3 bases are TGTGCCAGTAGTCCCCGTTCTTGGAGCGAGCAGTACTTC. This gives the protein CASSPRSWSEQYF.

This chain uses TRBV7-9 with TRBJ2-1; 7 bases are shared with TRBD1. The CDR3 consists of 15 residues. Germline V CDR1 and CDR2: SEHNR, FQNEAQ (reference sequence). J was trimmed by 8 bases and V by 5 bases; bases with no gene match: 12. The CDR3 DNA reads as TGTGCCAGCAGCCGTGGACAGGTAGGGTCGTATGAGCAGTTCTTC. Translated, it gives CASSRGQVGSYEQFF.

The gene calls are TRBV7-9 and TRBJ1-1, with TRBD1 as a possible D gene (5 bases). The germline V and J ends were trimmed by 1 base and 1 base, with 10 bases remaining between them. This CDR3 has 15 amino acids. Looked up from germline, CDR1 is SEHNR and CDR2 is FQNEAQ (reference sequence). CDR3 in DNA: TGTGCCAGCAGCTTAGGGGCAGGGAGGAACACTGAAGCTTTCTTT. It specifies CASSLGAGRNTEAFF.

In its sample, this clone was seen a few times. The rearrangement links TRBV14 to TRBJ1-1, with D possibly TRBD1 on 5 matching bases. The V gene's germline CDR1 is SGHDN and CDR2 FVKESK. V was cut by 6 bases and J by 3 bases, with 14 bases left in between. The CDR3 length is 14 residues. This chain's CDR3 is CASRRLDSYTEAFF. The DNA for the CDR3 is TGTGCCAGCAGACGACTTGACAGTTACACTGAAGCTTTCTTT.